Shown below are 13 T cell receptor beta chains from a single sample sequenced in a study of blood T cell repertoires in COVID-19. The repertoire was sequenced with immunoSEQ multiplex PCR; TCRdb's copy has only in-frame clones and lacks some. The table has about 180,000 clones, about 90% seen once. Specimen: PBMCs or T cells enriched from blood (not recorded which). Receptor source: a woman between 50 and 59 years old who had recovered from COVID-19.

V is TRBV3-1 (or the pseudogene TRBV3-2) and J is TRBJ1-6; possibly TRBD1 for D (5 bases). This CDR3 has 14 amino acids. Germline CDR1 LGHDT, CDR2 YNNKEL (reference sequence). V dropped 0 bases and J dropped 6 bases, with 6 bases sitting between them. This chain's CDR3 is CASSQDRVNSPLHF. The CDR3 bases are TGTGCCAGCAGCCAAGACAGGGTTAATTCACCCCTCCACTTT.

The gene calls are TRBV7-2 and TRBJ2-1; D unresolved. Germline V gene lookup returns CDR1 SGHTA and CDR2 FQGNSA. Trimming stripped 5 bases from V and 8 bases from J, with 13 bases between. The CDR3 runs 13 residues. CDR3 DNA sequence: TGTGCCAGCAGCCTAGTAGCAACCTATGAGCAGTTCTTC. It yields the protein CASSLVATYEQFF.

V gene TRBV7-2 combines with J gene TRBJ2-3; 8 bases align to TRBD2. The CDR3 is 14 residues long. V lost 5 bases to trimming and J lost 6 bases; unmatched junction nucleotides: 7. In germline, CDR1 is SGHTA, CDR2 FQGNSA. The CDR3 reads CASSPRAGADTQYF. The CDR3 nucleotides are TGTGCCAGCAGCCCTAGAGCGGGAGCGGATACGCAGTATTTT. The full variable domain, with the rest looked up from reference TRBV7-2 and TRBJ2-3, is GAGVSQSPSNKVTEKGKDVELRCDPISGHTALYWYRQSLGQGLEFLIYFQGNSAPDKSGLPSDRFSAERTGGSVSTLTIQRTQQEDSAVYLCASSPRAGADTQYFGPGTRLTVL.

The CDR3 bases are TGCGCCAGCAGCCAGGTCCTCACCCGGGACAGGGGATCACCCCTCCACTTT. Encoded protein: CASSQVLTRDRGSPLHF. This chain links TRBV4-1 with TRBJ1-6; 10 bases match TRBD1. Unmatched junction bases numbered 12, after V lost 3 bases and J lost 10 bases. Germline values: CDR1 MGHRA, CDR2 YSYEKL. This CDR3 has 17 residues.

The chain uses TRBV4-2 and TRBJ1-6; TRBD1 agrees at 7 bases. The CDR3 contains 14 residues. Germline V lookup: CDR1 LGHNA, CDR2 YNFKEQ. Trimming at V came to 1 base and at J to 14 bases, leaving 8 bases not matched to a gene. The CDR3: CASSQGQGVMALHF. Written as DNA, the CDR3 is TGTGCCAGCAGCCAAGGCCAGGGGGTGATGGCCCTCCACTTT.

The J gene is TRBJ1-4, the V gene TRBV18; 11 bases match TRBD1. Germline lookup yields CDR1 KGHSH and CDR2 LQKENI. The V gene end was trimmed by 4 bases and the J gene end by 5 bases; junction bases not matched to a gene: 3. CDR3 length equals 15 residues. The DNA of the CDR3 is TGTGCCAGCTCACGTGGGACAGGGGGAAATGAAAAACTGTTTTTT. Amino acids: CASSRGTGGNEKLFF.

To note about this clone: Different DNA sequences within this sample yield the same CDR3. The chain combines TRBV27 with TRBJ1-5; D is undetermined. This CDR3 comprises 13 residues. Germline V gene lookup returns CDR1 MNHEY and CDR2 SMNVEV (reference sequence). With 0 bases removed from V and 6 bases from J, the gap between germline ends came to 6 bases. The CDR3 sequence is CASSLSTGQPQHF. CDR3 nucleotides: TGTGCCAGCAGTTTATCGACGGGTCAGCCCCAGCATTTT.

The rearrangement joins TRBV19 to TRBJ2-1, with TRBD2 matching over 10 bases. The CDR3 loop spans 17 amino acids. Germline trimming cut 7 bases from V and 0 bases from J; bases unmatched to any gene: 9. In germline, CDR1 is LNHDA, CDR2 SQIVND (reference sequence). CDR3 region: CASKASGGPGSYNEQFF. The CDR3 DNA follows: TGTGCCAGTAAGGCTAGCGGGGGCCCGGGCTCCTACAATGAGCAGTTCTTC.

This chain links TRBV7-9 with TRBJ2-7; no reliable D call. Trimming removed 1 base from V and 0 bases from J, with 10 bases in between. The CDR3 extends over 15 amino acids. Germline V gives CDR1 SEHNR, CDR2 FQNEAQ (reference sequence). The CDR3, as DNA: TGTGCCAGCAGCTTAGTTGCTTCCAGCTCCTACGAGCAGTACTTC. Its translation is CASSLVASSSYEQYF.

This clone was counted a few times. This chain connects TRBV6-1 to TRBJ2-7; D is unresolved. This CDR3 is 15 amino acids long. Germline-derived CDR1 and CDR2 are MNHNS and SASEGT. Trimming took 2 bases from V and 3 from J, leaving 14 bases between them. CDR3 in amino acids: CASSEHPMGSYEQYF. The CDR3 nucleotides read TGTGCCAGCAGTGAACACCCTATGGGCAGCTACGAGCAGTACTTC.

CDR3: CSVSRTGGEKLFF. The DNA of the CDR3 is TGCAGCGTATCCCGGACAGGGGGGGAAAAACTGTTTTTT. The chain links TRBV29-1 to TRBJ1-4; TRBD1 agrees at 10 bases. The CDR3 length is 13 residues. The germline V gene has CDR1 SQVTM and CDR2 ANQGSEA. With V trimmed by 6 bases and J by 8 bases, 6 bases remained unmatched.

The genes are TRBV6-6 and TRBJ2-7, with a weak D call TRBD2 (5 bases). V shed 8 bases and J shed 9 bases, with 20 bases lying between them. The CDR3 consists of 13 residues. The germline gives CDR1 MNHNY, CDR2 SVGAGI (reference sequence). CDR3 coding DNA: TGTGCCAGCTCTCGGGCAGGTCCCACTAGGCAGTACTTC. It yields the protein CASSRAGPTRQYF.

The chain couples TRBV6-5 to TRBJ2-3, with 7 positions matching TRBD1. This CDR3 is built from 14 residues. V lost 6 bases to trimming and J lost 4 bases; unmatched junction nucleotides: 7. Germline V gene lookup returns CDR1 MNHEY and CDR2 SVGAGI. The CDR3 DNA follows: TGTGCCAGCAGCCAGACAGGGAGCCCAGATACGCAGTATTTT. Its translation: CASSQTGSPDTQYF.